Each of the 6 T cell receptor beta chains below was sequenced from the same sample in a study of CD8+CD57+ T cells in acquired aplastic anemia. Genomic DNA constituted the template upon which TCR beta VDJ and CDR3 profiling was performed. From the reads, TCRdb called clonotypes with MiXCR, one entry per CDR3 protein. The sample includes under 250,000 distinct CDR3 sequences, around 32% of them seen just once. The sample comprised sorted CD4+, CD8+, or CD8+CD57+ T cells (not recorded which) from PBMCs. The receptors derive from a human donor in good health, serving as a control.

This clonotype has ten or more counts. The V gene is TRBV20-1, the J gene TRBJ2-5; TRBD2 matches at 10 bases. CDR1 DFQATT and CDR2 SNEGSKA come from the germline V gene (reference sequence). The CDR3 is 16 residues long. The J segment lost 7 bases and the V segment lost 0 bases, leaving 11 bases of the junction unmatched. CDR3 amino acids: CSARDRLAGDLGTQYF. The CDR3 DNA follows: TGCAGTGCTAGAGATCGGCTAGCGGGAGATCTAGGGACCCAGTACTTC.

This sequence joins TRBV15 and TRBJ2-1; 16 bases match TRBD2. Per the germline V gene, CDR1 is LNHNV and CDR2 is YYDKDF (reference sequence). The CDR3 totals 15 residues. The junction had 4 bases not matched to a gene; V was cut back by 3 bases and J by 11 bases. This chain's CDR3 is CATSRTGLAGGQQFF. The CDR3 DNA follows: TGTGCCACCAGCAGGACGGGACTAGCGGGAGGGCAGCAGTTCTTC.

This clonotype has only a few counts. Being one base from a much bigger clone, this may be a read error. CDR3 loop: CASSDFTGVRPPLHF. The CDR3 bases are TGTGCCAGCAGTGATTTTACAGGGGTGCGTCCACCCCTCCACTTT. V and J are TRBV2 and TRBJ1-6; 7 bases are a match to TRBD1. With V trimmed by 3 bases and J by 11 bases, 10 bases remained unmatched. The length of the CDR3 is 15 residues. CDR1 and CDR2 (germline): SNHLY, FYNNEI.

In the case of this clonotype: The junction departs from the called germline gene at one end, perhaps through a read error. This rearrangement joins TRBV6-1 to TRBJ1-5; possible D gene TRBD1, 6 bases. The CDR3 runs to 18 residues. Germline V CDR1 and CDR2: MNHNS, SASEGT. For the CDR3, the DNA is TGTGCCAACAGTGAAAGGGGGGATAGAGGGAGGAGCAATCAGCCCCAGCATTTT. As protein: CANSERGDRGRSNQPQHF.

This clonotype has a count of ten or more. The junction shows a germline mismatch at one end, possibly a read error. J is TRBJ1-2 and V is TRBV12-3 or TRBV12-4; possible D gene TRBD1, 5 bases. The CDR3 extends over 12 amino acids. The CDR3 DNA reads TGTGCCAGCAGTTTTTTCGGACAAGGCTACAGCTTC. This gives the protein CASSFFGQGYSF.

With respect to this clonotype: A much more abundant neighbour one base away suggests this may be a read error. The chain recombines TRBV20-1 with TRBJ2-1; 12 bases fit TRBD2. The length of the CDR3 is 14 residues. CDR1 is DFQATT, CDR2 SNEGSKA, per germline (reference sequence). The CDR3 is CSARRTSGVVERFF. The CDR3 DNA reads TGCAGTGCCCGGCGGACTAGCGGGGTCGTTGAGCGGTTCTTC.